The 18 T cell receptor beta chains given below trace back to one sample, sequenced in a study of T cell changes during pregnancy in multiple sclerosis. Method: immunoSEQ multiplex PCR; TCRdb's copy keeps in-frame clones and lacks some. The sample lists around 40,000 clones, 89% occurring once. This specimen was CD4+ T cells from peripheral blood mononuclear cells, taken in the first trimester of pregnancy. The receptors were sampled from a female donor with multiple sclerosis, enrolled in a pregnancy study.

The rearrangement joins TRBV11-3 to TRBJ2-1; 7 bases are shared with TRBD2. This CDR3 spans 16 amino acids. Germline V gene sequence: CDR1 SGHNT, CDR2 YENEEA. The ends lost 0 bases at V and 2 bases at J; junction bases unmatched: 4. The CDR3 loop reads CASSLDIAGPYNEQFF. For the CDR3, the DNA is TGTGCCAGCAGCTTAGATATAGCGGGCCCCTACAATGAGCAGTTCTTC.

The chain combines TRBV6-7 with TRBJ2-3; D possibly corresponds to TRBD2 (5 bases). TRBV6-7 is known as an ORF, though its function is uncertain. With 0 bases removed from V and 3 bases from J, the gap between germline ends came to 28 bases. The CDR3 covers 21 residues. The CDR3 nucleotides read TGTGCCAGCAGTTACTCGATTGTGCGGGTCCGAGCCGGAGGAGGAACAGATACGCAGTATTTT. Translation: CASSYSIVRVRAGGGTDTQYF.

This clone was detected once. This chain joins TRBV29-1 and TRBJ1-2; D is unresolved. Germline V gene data show CDR1 as SQVTM and CDR2 as ANQGSEA. The V end lost 4 bases, the J end lost 8 bases, and 14 bases lay between the germline ends. The CDR3 sequence is 12 residues long. CDR3 nucleotide sequence: TGCAGCGTTGGCTCCGCGGTACGAGGCTACACCTTC. Translation gives CSVGSAVRGYTF.

The V and J genes are TRBV18 and TRBJ2-5; possible D gene TRBD2, 6 bases. This CDR3 is 14 amino acids long. The germline V gene encodes CDR1 KGHSH and CDR2 LQKENI. Trimming stripped 0 bases from V and 5 bases from J, with 10 bases between. CDR3 sequence: CASSPPSGFETQYF. The CDR3 coding sequence is TGTGCCAGCTCACCACCGAGCGGGTTCGAGACCCAGTACTTC.

This clone came up once. J is TRBJ2-3 and V is TRBV7-2; D not certain. The CDR3 is 12 amino acids. Germline-derived CDR1 and CDR2 are SGHTA and FQGNSA. Trimming removed 1 base at V and 6 bases at J, with 5 bases between. The CDR3 sequence: CASSLVSDTQYF. As DNA, the CDR3 is TGTGCCAGCAGCTTAGTATCCGATACGCAGTATTTT.

The chain uses TRBV27 and TRBJ1-2, with D possibly being TRBD1 (5 bases). The germline CDR1 and CDR2 sequences are MNHEY and SMNVEV (reference sequence). The CDR3 runs 14 residues. With 3 bases removed from V and 0 bases from J, the gap between germline ends came to 8 bases. The CDR3: CASSLGGPNYGYTF. Here the CDR3 DNA reads TGTGCCAGCAGTTTGGGGGGACCTAACTATGGCTACACCTTC.

The chain carries TRBV7-9 and TRBJ1-1; D unclear. This CDR3 region has 11 residues. The ends were cut back, 1 base at V and 8 bases at J, with 5 bases in the middle. Looked up from germline, CDR1 is SEHNR and CDR2 is FQNEAQ (reference sequence). The CDR3 nucleotides are TGTGCCAGCAGCTTAGATAGCGAAGCTTTCTTT. Translated: CASSLDSEAFF.

A single count supports this clone. The chain uses TRBV10-1 and TRBJ2-3, with 7 bases matching TRBD1. Germline-derived CDR1 and CDR2 are WNHNN and SYGVQD (reference sequence). The CDR3 totals 14 residues. With V trimmed by 8 bases and J by 1 base, 6 bases remained unmatched. The DNA of the CDR3 is TGCGCCAGCTCGACAGGGTGGGGCACAGATACGCAGTATTTT. Protein product: CASSTGWGTDTQYF.

This clone was detected once. The rearrangement links TRBV7-3 to TRBJ1-1, with 11 bases fitting TRBD1. The V segment lost 5 bases and the J segment 0 bases; nucleotides outside the gene matches: 8. CDR3 size: 17 residues. Germline V lookup: CDR1 SGHTA, CDR2 FQGTGA. The CDR3 loop reads CASSAFRDRGMNTEAFF. CDR3 DNA sequence: TGTGCCAGCAGCGCCTTCCGGGACAGGGGGATGAACACTGAAGCTTTCTTT.

This clone has just one count. The V gene is TRBV29-1, the J gene TRBJ2-3, with D possibly matching TRBD2 (6 bases). The ends were cut back, 2 bases at V and 6 bases at J, with 12 bases in the middle. CDR1 and CDR2 from the germline V gene are SQVTM and ANQGSEA. The CDR3 contains 13 residues. The CDR3 spells CSVESGDWDTQYF. The CDR3 region has the DNA TGCAGCGTTGAAAGTGGGGACTGGGATACGCAGTATTTT.

The CDR3 bases are TGTGCCTGGAGTGTACATTTGGTGGAGACCCAGTACTTC. It is translated as CAWSVHLVETQYF. The chain links TRBV30 to TRBJ2-5, with no clear D. V lost 0 bases to trimming and J lost 5 bases, with 10 bases between them. Germline CDR1 and CDR2: GTSNPN and SVGIG (reference sequence). The CDR3 spans 13 residues.

This sequence joins TRBV10-3 and TRBJ2-7; D possibly corresponds to TRBD2 (6 bases). V shed 2 bases and J shed 6 bases, with 11 bases lying between them. CDR3 length: 13 amino acids. The germline gives CDR1 ENHRY, CDR2 SYGVKD. Written as DNA, the CDR3 is TGTGCCATCAGTGAGAACCGGGACTCCGAGCAGTACTTC. This codes for CAISENRDSEQYF.

The rearrangement joins TRBV6-5 to TRBJ2-7; 10 positions agree with TRBD1. The CDR3 contains 16 residues. In germline, CDR1 is MNHEY, CDR2 SVGAGI. V shed 4 bases and J 2 bases; nucleotides not matched to a gene: 8. The CDR3 spells CASSLDRGRSAYEQYF. Written as DNA, the CDR3 is TGTGCCAGCAGTTTAGACAGGGGGCGGTCAGCCTACGAGCAGTACTTC.

The chain recombines TRBV4-1 with TRBJ2-2; D unclear. Germline-derived CDR1 and CDR2 are MGHRA and YSYEKL. CDR3 length: 15 amino acids. The V gene lost 1 base and the J gene lost 5 bases, with 11 bases spanning the gap. The CDR3 sequence is CASSQVTEKTGELFF. The CDR3 region has the DNA TGCGCCAGCAGCCAAGTAACAGAGAAGACCGGGGAGCTGTTTTTT.

A single count supports this clone. This chain links TRBV30 with TRBJ2-7; TRBD1 aligns across 8 bases. Unmatched junction bases numbered 8, after V lost 5 bases and J lost 2 bases. CDR3 size: 14 residues. Per the germline V gene, CDR1 is GTSNPN and CDR2 is SVGIG (reference sequence). The CDR3 protein is CAWAKQGVTYEQYF. CDR3 sequence (DNA): TGTGCCTGGGCCAAACAGGGGGTGACCTACGAGCAGTACTTC.

The chain employs TRBV5-1 and TRBJ2-1, with 8 bases aligning to TRBD2. The CDR3 extends over 14 amino acids. Germline V CDR1 and CDR2: SGHRS, YFSETQ. The J segment lost 7 bases and the V segment lost 2 bases, leaving 5 bases of the junction unmatched. CDR3 region: CASSFISGGNEQFF. CDR3 coding DNA: TGCGCCAGCAGCTTTATCAGCGGGGGAAATGAGCAGTTCTTC.

The V gene is TRBV6-5, the J gene TRBJ1-2, with D possibly TRBD1 on 6 matching bases. The CDR3 sequence is 14 residues long. Trimming pared 6 bases from V and 4 bases from J, leaving 15 bases between. Germline assignment: CDR1 MNHEY and CDR2 SVGAGI. The CDR3 DNA is TGTGCCAGCAGCCCACGGGGGGCGATCTATGGCTACACCTTC. It specifies CASSPRGAIYGYTF.

CDR3 in DNA: TGTGCCAGCAGTTACAGGGCGGGAGACACTGAAGCTTTCTTT. Translating gives CASSYRAGDTEAFF. V gene TRBV6-6 combines with J gene TRBJ1-1; D unclear. The CDR3 length is 14 residues. Between the trimmed V and J ends, which lost 2 bases and 3 bases, there was a span of 10 bases. In germline, CDR1 is MNHNY, CDR2 SVGAGI (reference sequence).